This T cell receptor (beta chain) is from a study of beta chain features in type 1 diabetes. Trimming cost V 5 bases and J 6 bases; bases outside gene matches: 7. The CDR3 is 13 amino acids. Germline-derived CDR1 and CDR2 are KGHSH and LQKENI. Findings and caveats of the study: Patients with Type 1 diabetes showed moderately but significantly shorter TCRB CDR3s in all four CD4+ subsets.

This clone showed up many times. No antigen is known for it. The authors reverse transcribed all of the isolated RNA, so sequencing captured expressed TCRB transcripts. Repertoires were generated with immunoSEQ multiplex PCR, while TCRdb's copy carries only in-frame clones and drops some. The table lists 130,000 or so clones, 16% of them singletons. The sample consisted of central memory CD4+ T cells from blood. This TCR was recovered from a man aged 25 to 45 with type 1 diabetes. J is TRBJ2-7 and V is TRBV18, with 7 positions matching TRBD1. DNA of the CDR3: TGTGCCAGCTCATACGGGACAGAAGGCGAGCAGTACTTC. This sequence encodes CASSYGTEGEQYF.